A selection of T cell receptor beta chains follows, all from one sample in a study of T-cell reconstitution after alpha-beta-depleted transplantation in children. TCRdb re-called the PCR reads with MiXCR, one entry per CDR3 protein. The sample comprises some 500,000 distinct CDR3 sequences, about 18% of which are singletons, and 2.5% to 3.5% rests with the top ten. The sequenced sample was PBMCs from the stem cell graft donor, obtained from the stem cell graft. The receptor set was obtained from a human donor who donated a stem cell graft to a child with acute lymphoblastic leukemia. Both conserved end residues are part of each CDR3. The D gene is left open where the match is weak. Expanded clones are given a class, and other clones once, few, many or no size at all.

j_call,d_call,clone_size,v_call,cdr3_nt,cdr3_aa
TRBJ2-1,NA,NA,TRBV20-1,TGCAGTGCTAGAGATATCGGTTCGGGGGATGAGCAGTTCTTC,CSARDIGSGDEQFF
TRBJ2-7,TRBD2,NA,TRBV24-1,TGTGCCACCAGTGACAGCGGGACGGGTGCTACGAAGCAGTACTTC,CATSDSGTGATKQYF
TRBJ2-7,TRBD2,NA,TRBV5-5,TGTGCCAGCAGCGTCGTGATGGGACTAGCGAACTACGAGCAGTACTTC,CASSVVMGLANYEQYF
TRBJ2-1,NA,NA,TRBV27,TGTGCCAGCAGTTCTTCAGGAAACTATTACAATGAGCAGTTCTTC,CASSSSGNYYNEQFF
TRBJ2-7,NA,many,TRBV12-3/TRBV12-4,TGTGCCAGCAGTTTCGGGGGAACCTACGAGCAGTACTTC,CASSFGGTYEQYF
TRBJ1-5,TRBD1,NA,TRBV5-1,TGCGCCAGCAGCTTTGGAGACAGGGACCGACAGCCCCAGCATTTT,CASSFGDRDRQPQHF
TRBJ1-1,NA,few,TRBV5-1,TGCGCCAGCAGCTTGGGGAGTAGTGAAGCTTTCTTT,CASSLGSSEAFF
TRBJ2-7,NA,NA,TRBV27,TGTGCCAGCAGTTCGATCAATAATGCCTACGAGCAGTACTTC,CASSSINNAYEQYF
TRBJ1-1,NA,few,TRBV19,TGTGCCAGTAGTCCTGGATCGAACACTGAAGCTTTCTTT,CASSPGSNTEAFF
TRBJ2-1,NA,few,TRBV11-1,TGTGCCAGCAGCTTAGCGGGCCGGGACCCCACCTCGAGGTCCTACAATGAGCAGTTCTTC,CASSLAGRDPTSRSYNEQFF
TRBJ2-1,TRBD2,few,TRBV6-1,TGTGCCAGCAGGGGATCTAGCGGGAGATTAAATGAGCAGTTCTTC,CASRGSSGRLNEQFF
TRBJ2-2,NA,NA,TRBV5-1,TGCGCCAGCACCACTGGACTCTACACCGGGGAGCTGTTTTTT,CASTTGLYTGELFF
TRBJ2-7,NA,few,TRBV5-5,TGTGCCAGCAGCTACCCGACAGACTACGAGCAGTACTTC,CASSYPTDYEQYF
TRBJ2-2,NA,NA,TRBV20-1,TGCAGTGCCCCGAGGGGGAGGTACGGGGAGCTGTTTTTT,CSAPRGRYGELFF
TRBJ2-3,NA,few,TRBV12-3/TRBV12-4,TGTGCCAGCGGCCCCGGAAGGGCCGGCACAGATACGCAGTATTTT,CASGPGRAGTDTQYF
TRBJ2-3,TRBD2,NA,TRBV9,TGTGCCAGCAGCCCCGGACTAGCGGGAGGGCCGGAATGGAGCACAGATACGCAGTATTTT,CASSPGLAGGPEWSTDTQYF
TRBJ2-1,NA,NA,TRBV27,TGTGCCAGCACGGCCGGGGACCCCTCCTACAATGAGCAGTTCTTC,CASTAGDPSYNEQFF
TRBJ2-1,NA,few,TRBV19,TGTGCCAGTAGTATAGACAGGGGCAACACCTACAATGAGCAGTTCTTC,CASSIDRGNTYNEQFF
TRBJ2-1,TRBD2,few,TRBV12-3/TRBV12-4,TGTGCCAGCAGTCCCCGCGGGACTAGCGGGAGTAGGGAGCAGTTCTTC,CASSPRGTSGSREQFF
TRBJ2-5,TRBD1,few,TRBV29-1,TGCAGCGTGACAGGGGGACAAGAGACCCAGTACTTC,CSVTGGQETQYF
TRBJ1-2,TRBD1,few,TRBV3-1,TGTGCCAGCAGTCAAAACAGGGGTAGCGGCTACACCTTC,CASSQNRGSGYTF
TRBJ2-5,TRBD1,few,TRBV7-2,TGTGCCAGCAGCCAACAGAGGACAGGGCAAGAGACCCAGTACTTC,CASSQQRTGQETQYF
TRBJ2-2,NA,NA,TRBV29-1,TGCAGCGTTCACACCGCCGGGGAGCTGTTTTTT,CSVHTAGELFF
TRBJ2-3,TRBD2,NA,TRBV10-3,TGTGCCATCAGACCGGGACTAAAGACAGATACGCAGTATTTT,CAIRPGLKTDTQYF
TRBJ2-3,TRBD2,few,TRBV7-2,TGTGCCAGCAGAGCAAGTGGATTTCGCGGGACTAGCGGGAGGTACACTAGCACAGATACGCAGTATTTT,CASRASGFRGTSGRYTSTDTQYF
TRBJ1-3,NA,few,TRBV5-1,TGCGCCAGCAGCTTGGAGCGTTCTGGAAACACCATATATTTT,CASSLERSGNTIYF
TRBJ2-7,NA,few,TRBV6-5,TGTGCCAGCAGTTACTCGCGACTAACCGTCTACGAGCAGTACTTC,CASSYSRLTVYEQYF
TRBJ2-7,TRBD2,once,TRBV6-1,TGTGCCAGCAGTGAAATGGCGGGAGGCTCCGAAGAGCAGTACTTC,CASSEMAGGSEEQYF
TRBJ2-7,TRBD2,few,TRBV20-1,TGCAGTGCTAAAGCGGGGCTAGCGGGAGCGAAAGAGCAGTACTTC,CSAKAGLAGAKEQYF
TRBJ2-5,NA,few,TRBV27,TGTGCCAGCAGTTTTAACCTAGATGGGACCCAGTACTTC,CASSFNLDGTQYF
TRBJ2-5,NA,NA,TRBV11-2,TGTGCCAGCAGCCCCGATCTGGGGTTGAGGGAGACCCAGTACTTC,CASSPDLGLRETQYF
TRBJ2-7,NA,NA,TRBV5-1,TGCGCCAGCAGCCCGTTGGGGGCCCTCTATCATGACTTC,CASSPLGALYHDF
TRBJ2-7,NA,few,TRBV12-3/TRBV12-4,TGTGCCAGCAGCTCCCAGGGGACGGGGTACGAGCAGTACTTC,CASSSQGTGYEQYF
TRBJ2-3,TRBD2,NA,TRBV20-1,TGCAGCCTTGTCGATAGCGGGGCTAGCACAGATACGCAGTATTTT,CSLVDSGASTDTQYF
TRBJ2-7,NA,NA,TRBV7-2,TGTGCCAGCAGCTTAGTAGGGTTGGGTGGGGAGCAGTACTTC,CASSLVGLGGEQYF
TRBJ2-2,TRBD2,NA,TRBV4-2,TGTGCCAGCAGCCTGGGACTAGCGACTAACACCGGGGAGCTGTTTTTT,CASSLGLATNTGELFF
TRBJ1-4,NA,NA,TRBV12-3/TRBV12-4,TGTGCCAGCGGCCGGGACGCACAGGGACTGGGGTTTTTT,CASGRDAQGLGFF
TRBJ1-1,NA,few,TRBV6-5,TGTGCCAGCAGTTACCGGGCGGCCATGAACACTGAAGCTTTCTTT,CASSYRAAMNTEAFF
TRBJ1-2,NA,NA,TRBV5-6,TGTGCCAGCAAAGAACTCGGGGTCGACTATGGCTACACCTTC,CASKELGVDYGYTF
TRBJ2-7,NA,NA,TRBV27,TGTGCCAGCAGTTACCAGGGCTCCTCCTACGAGCAGTACTTC,CASSYQGSSYEQYF
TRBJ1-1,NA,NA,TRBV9,TGTGCCAGCAGCGTAGAGGGAGGGGCGGGAACTGAAGCTTTCTTT,CASSVEGGAGTEAFF
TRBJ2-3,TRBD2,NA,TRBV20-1,TGCAGTGCAGGACTAGCGGGAGTTTTAATAGATACGCAGTATTTT,CSAGLAGVLIDTQYF
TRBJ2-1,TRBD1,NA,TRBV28,TGTGCCAGCAGTTTTACAGGGGTGGGTCGATCGAATGAGCAGTTCTTC,CASSFTGVGRSNEQFF
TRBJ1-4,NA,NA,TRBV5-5,TGTGCCAGCAGCCCTACCGGGACTCCTAATGAAAAACTGTTTTTT,CASSPTGTPNEKLFF
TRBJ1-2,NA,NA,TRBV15,TGTGCCACCAGCAGAGAAGGAGGGGCGTATGGCTACACCTTC,CATSREGGAYGYTF
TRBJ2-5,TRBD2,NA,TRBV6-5,TGTGCCAGCAGTTACGGGGGGGAGCCAGAGACCCAGTACTTC,CASSYGGEPETQYF
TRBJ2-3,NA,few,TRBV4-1,TGCGCCAGCAGCCCGGAGACGGTAGATACGCAGTATTTT,CASSPETVDTQYF
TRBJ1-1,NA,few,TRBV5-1,TGCGCCAGCAGCTTGTACGACCTGAACACTGAAGCTTTCTTT,CASSLYDLNTEAFF
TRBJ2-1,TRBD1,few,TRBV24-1,TGTGCCACCAGCGACTTCCGGGACAGGGTTTTTAATGAGCAGTTCTTC,CATSDFRDRVFNEQFF
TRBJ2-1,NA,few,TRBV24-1,TGTGCCACCAGGTCAGAGGGTTTCGACAATGAGCAGTTCTTC,CATRSEGFDNEQFF
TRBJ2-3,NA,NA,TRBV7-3,TGTGCCAGCAGCTTAACACCACCTACAGATACGCAGTATTTT,CASSLTPPTDTQYF
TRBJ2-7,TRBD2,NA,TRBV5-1,TGCGCCAGCAGCCCGGGGGGGCGCCCCCTTGAGGAGCAGTACTTC,CASSPGGRPLEEQYF